This TCR beta chain came from a study of blood T cell repertoires in COVID-19. Study at large: Acute and convalescent COVID-19 samples came from the United States, Italy and Spain. Sources were T cells, B-cell-depleted T cells, or PBMCs; the material itself was cDNA or gDNA.

This CDR3 contains 14 residues. The germline V gene has CDR1 SGHRS and CDR2 YFSETQ. V was pared by 4 bases and J by 3 bases, with 4 bases of the junction left unmatched. The data were produced by immunoSEQ multiplex PCR, yet TCRdb's version contains in-frame clones alone and is incomplete. The sample records about 76,000 clones, over 80% being singletons. Sequencing was done on a sample of peripheral blood. The gene calls are TRBV5-1 and TRBJ2-4; TRBD2 agrees at 7 bases. This TCR was sampled from a man between 45 and 60 years old with active COVID-19. The DNA of the CDR3 is TGCGCCAGCAGCCCCCGGGACTACAAAAACATTCAGTACTTC. Amino acids: CASSPRDYKNIQYF.